This TCR beta chain emerged from a study of CD8+ T cells in alopecia areata. Across the whole study: Patients given treatment had severity scored by the percentage of scalp area affected. Whole-study findings and limits: Having just one nonresponder leaves the connection between baseline CD8+ expansion and response unresolved. TCR sharing across patients was less clear than in mice, possibly HLA-related. Elevated clonality characterized lesional scalp relative to normal scalp, particularly in alopecia totalis/universalis.

Documented treatment: oral pan-JAK inhibitor, 5-10 mg twice daily. Worth noting for this clone: Antigen specificity is unknown.

Following RNA extraction, reverse transcription yielded cDNA that acted as the sequencing template. Using immunoSEQ multiplex PCR, the repertoire was profiled, and TCRdb retains in-frame clones only, with some absent. In the table there are 130,000 or so clones, around 60% of which are singletons. The CDR3 covers 15 residues. Trimming pared 5 bases from V and 4 bases from J, leaving 17 bases between. Germline CDR1 SEHNR, CDR2 FQNEAQ (reference sequence). The sequencing used CD4+ T cells sorted from blood, collected at week 4, from a patient treated with tofacitinib. The source of this sequence is a human donor with alopecia areata. This chain links TRBV7-9 with TRBJ1-2; D may be TRBD1 (6 bases). In nucleotides, the CDR3 is TGTGCCAGCAGCGCACGGGACACCGGAAGCTATGGCTACACCTTC. Translated: CASSARDTGSYGYTF.